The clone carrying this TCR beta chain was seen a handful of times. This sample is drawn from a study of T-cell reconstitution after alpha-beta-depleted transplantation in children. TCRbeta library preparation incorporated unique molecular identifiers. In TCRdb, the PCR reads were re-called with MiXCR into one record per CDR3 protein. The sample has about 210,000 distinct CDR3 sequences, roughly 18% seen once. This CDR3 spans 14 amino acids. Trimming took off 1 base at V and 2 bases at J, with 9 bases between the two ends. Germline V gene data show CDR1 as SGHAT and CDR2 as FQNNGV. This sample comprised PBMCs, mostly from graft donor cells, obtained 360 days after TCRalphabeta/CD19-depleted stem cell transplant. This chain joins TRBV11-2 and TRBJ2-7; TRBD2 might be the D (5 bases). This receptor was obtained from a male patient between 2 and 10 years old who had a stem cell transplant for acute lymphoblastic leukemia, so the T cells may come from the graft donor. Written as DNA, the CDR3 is TGTGCCAGCAGCTTAGGAGCGGAAACCTACGAGCAGTACTTC. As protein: CASSLGAETYEQYF. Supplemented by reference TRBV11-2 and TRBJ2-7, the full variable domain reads EAGVAQSPRYKIIEKRQSVAFWCNPISGHATLYWYQQILGQGPKLLIQFQNNGVVDDSQLPKDRFSAERLKGVDSTLKIQPAKLEDSAVYLCASSLGAETYEQYFGPGTRLTVT.